This T cell receptor beta chain came from a study of cytomegalovirus exposure and HLA in healthy donors (dated by TCRdb to about 2017). At the level of the whole study: A later analysis indicated that the 120 validation repertoires were generated on the platform also employed for the 670 or so repertoires of the first cohort. The study was designed to test whether signatures of past pathogen exposure could be identified by cataloging public T cell receptors. A separate validation cohort of about 110 different subjects was used in addition to the approximately 700-subject first cohort. High-throughput TCR immunosequencing, statistical association of individual TCRs with disease status, and machine learning were combined to predict cytomegalovirus infection status.

Separate from the approximately 690-subject first cohort, the validation cohort of around 130 subjects was the group to which the donors belonged. Libraries were made using the immunoSEQ multiplex PCR assay. As for how the authors treated the data: To diagnose cytomegalovirus status from the catalog of TCR beta chain sequences, a statistical classification framework was built. The immuneACCESS repertoire file appears here via TCRdb, limited to in-frame rearrangements. These files lack a portion of the clones; in checked studies, under half of the deficit traces to unresolved V genes, and the cause of the others is not known. V and J calls and clone size are those listed in that table; D and trimming were worked out from the DNA. The sample table lists 250,000 to 300,000 clones, about 86% of them with a count of one. The ten largest clones capture roughly 0.99% of the sample. Relative to germline, V is 10 bases shorter and J is 3 bases shorter, with 15 bases between their ends. CDR1 is given as SGHAT and CDR2 as FQNNGV, both from the germline V gene. The CDR3 measures 13 amino acids from cysteine to phenylalanine. The entry retains the CDR3 DNA only, 39 bases that are in frame from base 1.

With regard to this clone: The antigen this receptor binds is unknown. Base-call qualities are not available, and no considerably larger clone is one nucleotide away.

Study-wide conclusions, independent of this receptor: The authors suggested that the approach could potentially be extended to other disease states and immunological phenotypes. A later analysis found that TCRs clustered in the first cohort also tended to co-occur in the 100 to 150 validation repertoires, with approximately 94% of cluster scores above 0. A few of the identified cytomegalovirus-associated TCR beta chains were confirmed in vitro to be specific for cytomegalovirus antigens. In the study, around 150 TCR beta chains were listed as associated with cytomegalovirus. A later analysis lacked HLA typing for the validation cohort, so it scored co-occurrence in that cohort across all 120 or so repertoires. Across donors, most TCR sequences were observed very rarely, whereas some public TCRs were present in many individuals. Cytomegalovirus status was reported to be diagnosed by the classifier with high specificity and sensitivity in both the original and validation cohorts.

The chain is made from TRBV11-2 and TRBJ1-1; the D gene is not confidently resolved. The specimen was PBMCs. This receptor was obtained from a woman younger than 30 in good health and CMV-seronegative. At the DNA level, the sequence is TGTGCCAACCAACTAATTTCGGACACTGAAGCTTTCTTT. Its coded protein is CANQLISDTEAFF.